This T cell receptor beta chain was recovered during a study of T-cell memory formation after mild COVID-19. Study information: Clusters were largely donor specific.

Comment on this clonotype: What it binds is unknown.

Overall study results and limits: Clones that contracted from day 15 to 85 had balanced CD4/CD8; later expanders were CD4+ biased.

Germline CDR1 reads SEHNR; CDR2 reads FQNEAQ (reference sequence). V lost 5 bases, J lost 4 bases, and 11 bases stayed unmatched. The length of the CDR3 is 15 residues. TCRdb recomputed calls from the 5' RACE reads with MiXCR, one row per CDR3 protein. The sample comprises about 160,000 distinct CDR3 sequences, roughly 31% of which are singletons, and more than 10% rests with the top ten. The sample was PBMCs or a T cell subset sorted from them (not recorded which). This receptor was obtained from an adult woman who had mild COVID-19 (a few samples of this study predate the infection). Cell type and time point are not known. The chain couples TRBV7-9 to TRBJ2-7; 7 bases align to TRBD2. The chain's CDR3 is CASSLNPGLQYEQYF. DNA of the CDR3: TGTGCCAGCAGCCTAAACCCGGGACTACAGTACGAGCAGTACTTC.